This TCR beta chain originates from a study of a mutant IDH1 vaccine in newly diagnosed glioma. Overall study results and limits: Over 85% of patients showed vaccine-induced immune responses across multiple MHC alleles.

The table came from immunoSEQ multiplex PCR; TCRdb's copy has only in-frame clones and leaves some out. The sample comprises roughly 22,000 clones, roughly 82% of which are singletons, and over 3% rests with the top ten. Worth noting for this clone: What it binds is not known.

The junction had 1 base not matched to a gene; V was cut back by 3 bases and J by 5 bases. This CDR3 comprises 12 residues. Germline V gene sequence: CDR1 MNHEY, CDR2 SMNVEV (reference sequence). Time point specified: week 47, end of study. Topical imiquimod accompanied each vaccine dose, which consisted of 300 ug of mutant IDH1 20-mer peptide. The clonotype originates from a man in his forties with glioma. Some clones in this sample may be carry-over from other donors' samples. The chain carries TRBV27 and TRBJ2-7; 7 nucleotides line up with TRBD2. Specimen: PBMCs, collected from a glioma patient whose treatment included an IDH1 peptide vaccine. The CDR3 coding sequence is TGTGCCAGCAGTTTTCGGGGGGACGAGCAGTACTTC. Translated: CASSFRGDEQYF.